This TCR beta chain derives from a study of blood T cell repertoires in COVID-19. The table came from immunoSEQ multiplex PCR; TCRdb's copy has only in-frame clones and leaves some out. The top ten clones hold more than 25% of a sample with roughly 140,000 clones, about 91% of them seen once. V lost 3 bases and J lost 6, with 13 bases in between. Germline V lookup: CDR1 MGHDK, CDR2 SYGVNS. The CDR3 spans 14 residues. The V gene is TRBV25-1, the J gene TRBJ2-3; TRBD1 is a possible D gene (6 bases). The clonotype originates from a human donor in a cohort sampled during active COVID-19. The material sequenced was peripheral blood. CDR3 in DNA: TGTGCCAGCAGTGACGACAGGTCGGGGGATACGCAGTATTTT. Amino acids: CASSDDRSGDTQYF.